One and the same sample provided the 15 T cell receptor beta chains below, sequenced in a study of blood T cell repertoires in COVID-19. The method was immunoSEQ multiplex PCR; TCRdb's version includes in-frame clones alone and lacks a portion of them. The sample records some 490,000 clones, around 85% being singletons. The sequencing sample was made of PBMCs or T cells enriched from blood (not recorded which). All receptors derive from a woman aged 60-70 years who had recovered from COVID-19.

The chain couples TRBV14 to TRBJ1-2; D is perhaps TRBD1 (5 bases). This CDR3 comprises 15 residues. Trimming took 0 bases from V and 5 from J, leaving 13 bases between them. Germline CDR1 SGHDN, CDR2 FVKESK. DNA of the CDR3: TGTGCCAGCAGCCAAGAGTATGCAGGGCATTATGGCTACACCTTC. Translating it yields CASSQEYAGHYGYTF.

The rearrangement joins TRBV4-1 to TRBJ1-3; D not certain. Germline V CDR1 and CDR2: MGHRA, YSYEKL. The CDR3 loop spans 13 amino acids. Trimming stripped 6 bases from V and 0 bases from J, with 6 bases between. CDR3 DNA: TGCGCCAGCAGTTCGGTCTCTGGAAACACCATATATTTT. Translation: CASSSVSGNTIYF.

The chain joins TRBV5-5 to TRBJ1-6; D not resolved. The V and J ends lost 4 bases and 4 bases respectively, with 15 bases between them. In germline, CDR1 is SGHKS, CDR2 YYEKEE (reference sequence). The CDR3 is 16 residues long. For the CDR3, the DNA is TGTGCCAGCAGCCTAATGGGCCTGAATTATAATTCACCCCTCCACTTT. Protein sequence: CASSLMGLNYNSPLHF.

This rearrangement joins TRBV12-3 or TRBV12-4 to TRBJ1-1, with no clear D. Trimming cost V 5 bases and J 4 bases, with 8 bases left between them. There are 12 residues in the CDR3. CDR3 protein: CASSPRGTEAFF. CDR3 bases: TGTGCCAGCAGTCCGCGGGGCACTGAAGCTTTCTTT.

The chain's CDR3 is CASSIGGGRSGYTF. In DNA, the CDR3 is TGTGCCAGTAGTATTGGCGGGGGTAGAAGTGGCTACACCTTC. This chain connects TRBV19 to TRBJ1-2, with D tentatively TRBD1 (5 bases). The V end lost 3 bases, the J end lost 7 bases, and 15 bases lay between the germline ends. The CDR3 is made up of 14 amino acids. CDR1 and CDR2 (germline): LNHDA, SQIVND (reference sequence).

The CDR3 here is CASSEEGTGKETQYF. CDR3 in DNA: TGTGCCAGCAGTGAAGAGGGAACAGGGAAAGAGACCCAGTACTTC. The genes are TRBV2 and TRBJ2-5; maybe TRBD1 (6 bases). The CDR3 covers 15 residues. Trimming shortened V by 1 base and J by 3 bases, and 12 bases separated the two germline ends. CDR1 SNHLY and CDR2 FYNNEI come from the germline V gene.

V is TRBV7-6 and J is TRBJ1-3; D uncertain. CDR3 size: 17 residues. Trimming took 3 bases from V and 0 from J, leaving 15 bases between them. Germline V gives CDR1 SGHVS, CDR2 FNYEAQ. The DNA for the CDR3 is TGTGCCAGCAGCTTTCTTAAGCAGGAAAGCTCTGGAAACACCATATATTTT. It is translated as CASSFLKQESSGNTIYF.

This clone has a count of ten or more. The chain employs TRBV2 and TRBJ2-3; possibly TRBD2 for D (7 bases). Per germline, CDR1 SNHLY and CDR2 FYNNEI. Deletions cut 5 bases from V and 4 bases from J, with 13 bases between. The CDR3 has 14 residues. As DNA, the CDR3 is TGTGCCAGCAGTACTGGGGAGGGGGCAGATACGCAGTATTTT. Amino acids: CASSTGEGADTQYF.

The chain employs TRBV5-5 and TRBJ2-7; tentative D call: TRBD1 (6 bases). This CDR3 has 15 amino acids. Germline assignment: CDR1 SGHKS and CDR2 YYEKEE (reference sequence). The germline V and J ends were trimmed by 2 bases and 4 bases, with 16 bases remaining between them. CDR3 residues: CASSFAPGQKYEQYV. The CDR3 nucleotides read TGTGCCAGCAGCTTCGCTCCGGGACAAAAATACGAGCAGTACGTC.

The chain recombines TRBV7-9 with TRBJ1-3; D remains ambiguous. Trimming pared 5 bases from V and 0 bases from J, leaving 8 bases between. This CDR3 spans 14 amino acids. The germline V gene encodes CDR1 SEHNR and CDR2 FQNEAQ (reference sequence). The CDR3 DNA reads TGTGCCAGCAGCCGCGGCGACTCTGGAAACACCATATATTTT. Its protein product is CASSRGDSGNTIYF.

The chain couples TRBV5-6 to TRBJ1-4; 9 nucleotides align to TRBD1. Germline V gene data show CDR1 as SGHDT and CDR2 as YYEEEE. Trimming removed 4 bases from V and 2 bases from J; junction bases left unmatched: 12. The length of the CDR3 is 18 residues. CDR3 coding DNA: TGTGCCAGCAGCCGATTTACAGGGGGCGCAGGGACTAATGAAAAACTGTTTTTT. Amino acid sequence: CASSRFTGGAGTNEKLFF. The full variable domain, completed using reference TRBV5-6 and TRBJ1-4, is DAGVTQSPTHLIKTRGQQVTLRCSPKSGHDTVSWYQQALGQGPQFIFQYYEEEERQRGNFPDRFSGHQFPNYSSELNVNALLLGDSALYLCASSRFTGGAGTNEKLFFGSGTQLSVL.

In regard to this clone: At the DNA level, this CDR3 is encoded by other sequences in the same sample as well. This sequence joins TRBV2 and TRBJ1-1; tentatively, D is TRBD1 (6 bases). Germline V gene data show CDR1 as SNHLY and CDR2 as FYNNEI. This CDR3 comprises 12 residues. Trimming cost V 6 bases and J 2 bases, with 7 bases left between them. CDR3 residues: CASRDSNTEAFF. Here the CDR3 DNA reads TGTGCCAGCAGGGACAGCAACACTGAAGCTTTCTTT.

The chain joins TRBV10-3 to TRBJ2-6; TRBD1 aligns across 7 bases. V shed 1 base and J 1 base; nucleotides not matched to a gene: 13. The germline V gene has CDR1 ENHRY and CDR2 SYGVKD. This CDR3 contains 20 residues. Here the CDR3 reads CAISEWGQLVGVSGANVLTF. CDR3 coding DNA: TGTGCCATCAGTGAGTGGGGACAGCTAGTGGGAGTATCTGGGGCCAACGTCCTGACTTTC.

The chain employs TRBV12-5 and TRBJ2-4; 10 positions agree with TRBD1. CDR1 is LGHNT, CDR2 FRNRAP, per germline. V shed 5 bases, J shed 2 bases, and the junction held 9 bases outside the gene matches. The CDR3 has 17 amino acids. This CDR3 reads CASGVDRGARSKNIQYF. CDR3 coding DNA: TGTGCTAGTGGTGTGGACAGGGGGGCAAGATCCAAAAACATTCAGTACTTC.

This clone was observed a single time. The chain employs TRBV19 and TRBJ1-6; the match to TRBD1 covers 7 bases. Germline V gene lookup returns CDR1 LNHDA and CDR2 SQIVND (reference sequence). The length of the CDR3 is 18 residues. J was trimmed by 1 base and V by 3 bases; bases with no gene match: 9. DNA of the CDR3: TGTGCCAGTAGTATTCAGACAGGGAAGGGATCCTATAATTCACCCCTCCACTTT. Translating it yields CASSIQTGKGSYNSPLHF.